The T cell receptor beta chain under discussion was sequenced for a study of blood T cell repertoires in COVID-19. The overall study: From the United States, Italy and Spain came samples of acute and convalescent COVID-19. T cells, B-cell-depleted T cells, or PBMCs supplied cDNA or gDNA.

Data came from immunoSEQ multiplex PCR; TCRdb stores just in-frame clones and leaves some out. The sample comprises around 160,000 clones, 81% of which are singletons, and more than 9.5% rests with the top ten. V shed 6 bases, J shed 2 bases, and the junction held 6 bases outside the gene matches. Germline-derived CDR1 and CDR2 are LNHDA and SQIVND (reference sequence). There are 16 residues in the CDR3. The chain carries TRBV19 and TRBJ2-1; 11 bases fit TRBD2. Material for sequencing was peripheral blood. This receptor was obtained from a man aged 60 to 75 with active or convalescent COVID-19. This CDR3 is CASRNSGRAPYNEQFF. The DNA for the CDR3 is TGTGCCAGTAGAAATAGCGGGAGGGCCCCCTACAATGAGCAGTTCTTC.